This T cell receptor (beta chain) appears in the sequencing data of a study of blood T cell dynamics during melanoma immunotherapy. The method was immunoSEQ multiplex PCR; TCRdb's version includes in-frame clones alone and lacks a portion of them. The sample has more than 15,000 clones; about 80% are singletons. CDR3 length: 16 amino acids. Time point denoted: pre-treatment baseline. The chain has TRBV21-1 and TRBJ2-5. TRBV21-1 is assigned pseudogene status. The TCR sequence derives from a human donor with melanoma. Specimen: blood, collected from a patient treated with checkpoint blockade. This chain's CDR3 is CASSKEADGNSETQYF. CDR3 nucleotide sequence: TGTGCCAGCAGCAAAGAGGCGGACGGAAACTCAGAGACCCAGTACTTC.